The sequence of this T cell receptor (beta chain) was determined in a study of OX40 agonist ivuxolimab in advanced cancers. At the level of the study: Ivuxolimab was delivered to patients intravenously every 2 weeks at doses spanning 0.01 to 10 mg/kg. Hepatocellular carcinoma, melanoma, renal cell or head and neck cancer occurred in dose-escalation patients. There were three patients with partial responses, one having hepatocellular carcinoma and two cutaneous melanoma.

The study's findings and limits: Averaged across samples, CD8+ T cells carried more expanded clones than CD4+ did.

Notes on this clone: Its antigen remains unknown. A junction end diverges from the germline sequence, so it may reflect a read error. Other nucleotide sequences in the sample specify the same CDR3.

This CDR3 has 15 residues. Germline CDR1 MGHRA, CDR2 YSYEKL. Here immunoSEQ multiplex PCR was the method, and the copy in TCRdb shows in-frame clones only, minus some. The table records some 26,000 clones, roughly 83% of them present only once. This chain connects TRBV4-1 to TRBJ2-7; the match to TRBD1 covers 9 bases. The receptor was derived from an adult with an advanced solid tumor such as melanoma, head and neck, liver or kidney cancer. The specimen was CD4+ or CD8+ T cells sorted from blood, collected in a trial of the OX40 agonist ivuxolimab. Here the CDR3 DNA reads TGCGCTAGCAGCCAAACCGGGACAGGGATCTACGAGCAGTACTTC. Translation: CASSQTGTGIYEQYF.